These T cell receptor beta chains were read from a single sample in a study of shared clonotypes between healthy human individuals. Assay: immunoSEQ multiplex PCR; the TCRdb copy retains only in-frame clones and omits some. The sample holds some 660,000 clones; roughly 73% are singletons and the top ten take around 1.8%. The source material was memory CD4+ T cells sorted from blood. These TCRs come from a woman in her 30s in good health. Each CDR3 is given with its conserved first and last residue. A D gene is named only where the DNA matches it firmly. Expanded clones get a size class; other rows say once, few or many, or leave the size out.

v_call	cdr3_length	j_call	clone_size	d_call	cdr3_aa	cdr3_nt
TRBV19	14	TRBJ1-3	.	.	CASSIDRSGNTIYF	TGTGCCAGTAGTATAGATCGAAGTGGAAACACCATATATTTT
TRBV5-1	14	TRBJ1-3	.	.	CASSLPDSGNTIYF	TGCGCCAGCAGCTTGCCCGACTCTGGAAACACCATATATTTT
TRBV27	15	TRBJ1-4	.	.	CASSGRRAANEKLFF	TGTGCCAGCAGTGGCCGCAGGGCGGCTAATGAAAAACTGTTTTTT
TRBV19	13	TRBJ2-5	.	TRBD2	CASSIASGETQYF	TGTGCCAGTAGTATAGCTAGCGGTGAGACCCAGTACTTC
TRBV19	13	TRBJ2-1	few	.	CASSYIGGAEQFF	TGTGCCAGTAGTTATATAGGGGGGGCGGAGCAGTTCTTC
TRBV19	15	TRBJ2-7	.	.	CASSIFGMSPYEQYF	TGTGCCAGTAGTATTTTCGGGATGTCACCCTACGAGCAGTACTTC
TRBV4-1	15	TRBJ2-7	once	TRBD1	CASSQGTGGVYEQYF	TGCGCCAGCAGCCAAGGGACAGGGGGAGTTTACGAGCAGTACTTC
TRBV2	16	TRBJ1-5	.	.	CASRPRRGWLNQPQHF	TGTGCCAGCAGGCCTCGAAGAGGGTGGCTCAATCAGCCCCAGCATTTT
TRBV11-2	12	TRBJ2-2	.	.	CASRESAGELFF	TGTGCCAGTAGAGAGTCCGCCGGGGAGCTGTTTTTT
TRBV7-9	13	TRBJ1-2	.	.	CASSLLSGIGYTF	TGTGCCAGCAGCTTATTGTCCGGGATAGGCTACACCTTC
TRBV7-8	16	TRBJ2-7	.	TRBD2	CASSYQTSGKFNEQYF	TGTGCCAGCAGCTATCAGACTAGCGGGAAATTTAACGAGCAGTACTTC
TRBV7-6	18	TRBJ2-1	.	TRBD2	CASSSRTSGRRSYNEQFF	TGTGCCAGCAGCTCAAGGACTAGCGGGAGGAGATCCTACAATGAGCAGTTCTTC
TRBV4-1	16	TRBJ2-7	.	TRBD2	CASSQVLAGGPYEQYF	TGCGCCAGCAGCCAGGTACTAGCGGGAGGGCCCTACGAGCAGTACTTC